A selection of T cell receptor beta chains follows, all from one sample in a study of blood T cell repertoires in COVID-19. Sequencing used immunoSEQ multiplex PCR; TCRdb keeps in-frame clones, though not all of them. This table holds 150,000 or so clones, 70% to 90% found once. Input material: peripheral blood. Receptors were obtained from a woman aged 55-70 years with acute or convalescent COVID-19. The CDR3 runs from the conserved cysteine through the conserved F or W. The D gene is left open where the match is weak. Rows may omit the clone size; those that give it use once, few, many or a size class.

TGTGCCACCAGCAGAGATCTTCAGACAGTAGAGCCCCAGCATTTT,CATSRDLQTVEPQHF,.,.,TRBV15,TRBJ1-5
TGTGCCAGCAGTTCGGGGACAGGGTCTCGAGACGAGCAGTACTTC,CASSSGTGSRDEQYF,TRBD1,.,TRBV28,TRBJ2-7
TGTGCCAGCAGCGTAGCGGGAGTAGGATACTACAATGAGCAGTTCTTC,CASSVAGVGYYNEQFF,.,.,TRBV9,TRBJ2-1
TGCGCCAGCAGTGAGGAAGAGACCCAGTACTTC,CASSEEETQYF,.,.,TRBV5-1,TRBJ2-5
TGTGCCAGTAGTAGTAGTGCGGCGGTGAATCAGCCCCAGCATTTT,CASSSSAAVNQPQHF,.,.,TRBV19,TRBJ1-5
TGTGCCAGCATCCCCGGCAGGAACCTACGCGAGCAGTACTTC,CASIPGRNLREQYF,.,.,TRBV6-5,TRBJ2-7
TGTGCCAGCAGTGCCACCCCAGGGTTAATATACACCGGGGAGCTGTTTTTT,CASSATPGLIYTGELFF,.,.,TRBV6-2/TRBV6-3,TRBJ2-2
TGCAGCGTCCGACAAAACAGGGTTTCAGATACGCAGTATTTT,CSVRQNRVSDTQYF,.,once,TRBV29-1,TRBJ2-3
TGTGCCAGCAGCCAAGATGTTAGTGCCCTGTCTCTATACGAGCAGTACTTC,CASSQDVSALSLYEQYF,.,.,TRBV3-1/TRBV3-2,TRBJ2-7
TGTGCCAGCAGTTCCTTCGGACAGGACTACGAGCAGTACTTC,CASSSFGQDYEQYF,TRBD1,.,TRBV28,TRBJ2-7
TGTGCCAGCAGTTACCGGGGGACAGGGTGGGATGAGCAGTTCTTC,CASSYRGTGWDEQFF,TRBD1,once,TRBV6-5,TRBJ2-1
TGTGCCACCAGTGATTTGCCGAGGGACACCGGGGAGCTGTTTTTT,CATSDLPRDTGELFF,.,.,TRBV24-1,TRBJ2-2
TGTGCCAGCAGCCCGACCTCCGGACTAGAGCAGACCCAGTACTTC,CASSPTSGLEQTQYF,TRBD2,.,TRBV7-3,TRBJ2-5
TGTGCCAGTAGTATTGTCAGGGCGGTCGGTGAAAAACTGTTTTTT,CASSIVRAVGEKLFF,.,.,TRBV19,TRBJ1-4